Shown below are 32 T cell receptor beta chains from a single sample sequenced in a study of blood T cell repertoires in COVID-19. Using immunoSEQ multiplex PCR, the repertoire was profiled, and TCRdb retains in-frame clones only, with some absent. The sample has 150,000 to 200,000 clones; about 88% are singletons. Sequenced material: PBMCs or T cells enriched from blood (not recorded which). These receptors were collected from a human donor with acute COVID-19. The donor label of this sample is uncertain.

V gene TRBV5-1 combines with J gene TRBJ2-2, with D possibly being TRBD2 (7 bases). Per the germline V gene, CDR1 is SGHRS and CDR2 is YFSETQ. V lost 0 bases, J lost 8 bases, and 20 bases lay in between. CDR3 length equals 17 residues. CDR3: CASSLVSTWRGTGELFF. Written as DNA, the CDR3 is TGCGCCAGCAGCTTGGTCAGTACATGGCGGGGGACAGGGGAGCTGTTTTTT. Using reference TRBV5-1 and TRBJ2-2 for the parts outside the CDR3, the full variable domain is KAGVTQTPRYLIKTRGQQVTLSCSPISGHRSVSWYQQTPGQGLQFLFEYFSETQRNKGNFPGRFSGRQFSNSRSEMNVSTLELGDSALYLCASSLVSTWRGTGELFFGEGSRLTVL.

The CDR3 coding sequence is TGTGCCAGCAGGTTCTCGGGGGACGGGGAGCTGTTTTTT. As protein: CASRFSGDGELFF. This chain joins TRBV11-1 and TRBJ2-2; weak D call: TRBD2 (6 bases). Germline assignment: CDR1 SGHAT and CDR2 FQDESV (reference sequence). There are 13 residues in the CDR3. V lost 6 bases and J lost 7, with 12 bases in between.

The V call is TRBV4-1, the J call TRBJ2-5, with unresolved D. There are 17 residues in the CDR3. V lost 0 bases and J lost 3, with 17 bases in between. Germline V gene sequence: CDR1 MGHRA, CDR2 YSYEKL. CDR3 loop: CASSQDARQTIKETQYF. As DNA, the CDR3 is TGCGCCAGCAGCCAAGATGCGAGGCAGACGATAAAAGAGACCCAGTACTTC.

This chain connects TRBV5-1 to TRBJ1-3, with D maybe TRBD1 (5 bases). CDR3 length: 15 residues. V gave up 1 base and J gave up 4 bases, with 12 bases separating them. Germline CDR1 is SGHRS and CDR2 is YFSETQ. CDR3 loop: CASSLYGGSGNTIYF. The CDR3 DNA reads TGCGCCAGCAGCTTGTACGGGGGATCGGGAAACACCATATATTTT.

V usage is TRBV11-3 and J usage is TRBJ1-1; D not resolved. From germline, CDR1 is SGHNT and CDR2 YENEEA. The V and J ends lost 3 bases and 6 bases respectively, with 14 bases between them. The CDR3 runs 14 residues. CDR3 in DNA: TGTGCCAGCAGCTTGGGTGGACTGGGCGCTGAAGCTTTCTTT. This encodes CASSLGGLGAEAFF.

The chain has TRBV7-9 and TRBJ1-2; D not certain. CDR1 and CDR2 (germline): SEHNR, FQNEAQ (reference sequence). Trimming took 3 bases from V and 3 from J, leaving 5 bases between them. The CDR3 is 12 amino acids. Here the CDR3 DNA reads TGTGCCAGCAGCTTCGCGGACTATGGCTACACCTTC. Protein product: CASSFADYGYTF.

The rearrangement links TRBV12-3 or TRBV12-4 to TRBJ2-3; 8 nucleotides agree with TRBD2. The V gene end was trimmed by 7 bases and the J gene end by 3 bases; junction bases not matched to a gene: 3. The CDR3 sequence is 13 residues long. For the CDR3, the DNA is TGTGCCAGCAAGAGCGGGGGAACAGATACGCAGTATTTT. Its protein is CASKSGGTDTQYF.

This sequence joins TRBV14 and TRBJ2-2; TRBD2 might be the D (7 bases). The CDR3 totals 16 residues. In germline, CDR1 is SGHDN, CDR2 FVKESK. V was cut by 1 base and J by 6 bases, with 15 bases left in between. The CDR3: CASSQVAGEGAGELFF. The CDR3 DNA sequence: TGTGCCAGCAGCCAAGTGGCAGGGGAGGGCGCCGGGGAGCTGTTTTTT.

This clone was seen only a few times. The chain carries TRBV6-5 and TRBJ1-6; D is uncertain. Germline CDR1 is MNHEY and CDR2 is SVGAGI. V was shortened by 8 bases and J by 9 bases, with 17 bases between the two germline ends. The CDR3 spans 14 residues. The CDR3 loop reads CASYTGGAGSPLHF. CDR3 DNA sequence: TGTGCCAGCTATACGGGAGGAGCAGGTTCACCCCTCCACTTT.

This chain uses TRBV5-5 with TRBJ2-5; weak D call: TRBD1 (5 bases). This CDR3 spans 16 amino acids. V was clipped by 4 bases and J by 2 bases, with 18 bases between them. Looked up from germline, CDR1 is SGHKS and CDR2 is YYEKEE (reference sequence). This CDR3 is CASSHSGRELQETQYF. In DNA, the CDR3 is TGTGCCAGCAGCCACTCCGGCAGGGAACTACAAGAGACCCAGTACTTC.

The J gene is TRBJ2-7, the V gene TRBV6-2 or TRBV6-3; 10 bases map to TRBD2. The CDR3 length is 15 residues. Germline CDR1 reads MNHEY; CDR2 reads SVGEGT. V was clipped by 5 bases and J by 0 bases; unmatched bases: 4. The CDR3, as DNA: TGTGCCAGCAGTCTTAGCGGGGGGTCCTCCTACGAGCAGTACTTC. Its protein product is CASSLSGGSSYEQYF.

This clone has a single count. This sequence joins TRBV5-1 and TRBJ1-1; D is perhaps TRBD1 (5 bases). CDR1 SGHRS and CDR2 YFSETQ come from the germline V gene. Trimming left V 2 bases short and J 3 bases short, with 14 bases between. CDR3 length: 15 amino acids. This CDR3 is CASSFTGGAYTEAFF. The CDR3 DNA follows: TGCGCCAGCAGCTTCACAGGTGGGGCCTACACTGAAGCTTTCTTT.

J is TRBJ1-1 and V is TRBV19; the D gene is possibly TRBD1 (5 bases). Germline V gives CDR1 LNHDA, CDR2 SQIVND (reference sequence). The CDR3 sequence is 12 residues long. Trimming removed 6 bases at V and 1 base at J, with 6 bases between. CDR3 bases: TGTGCCAGTAGGGACAAGAACACTGAAGCTTTCTTT. Protein sequence: CASRDKNTEAFF. Full variable domain (missing parts from reference TRBV19 and TRBJ1-1): DGGITQSPKYLFRKEGQNVTLSCEQNLNHDAMYWYRQDPGQGLRLIYYSQIVNDFQKGDIAEGYSVSREKKESFPLTVTSAQKNPTAFYLCASRDKNTEAFFGQGTRLTVV.

The chain combines TRBV10-3 with TRBJ1-1; D might be TRBD1 (6 bases). V shed 4 bases and J shed 5 bases, with 17 bases lying between them. The CDR3 has 15 amino acids. Germline V lookup: CDR1 ENHRY, CDR2 SYGVKD. CDR3 nucleotide sequence: TGTGCCATCAGTGCTTCAGGGGCGGGAGGGACTGAAGCTTTCTTT. Translation: CAISASGAGGTEAFF.

V and J are TRBV19 and TRBJ2-7, with D possibly TRBD1 on 6 matching bases. With 6 bases removed from V and 2 bases from J, the gap between germline ends came to 11 bases. The CDR3 is made up of 13 amino acids. Germline-derived CDR1 and CDR2 are LNHDA and SQIVND (reference sequence). Written as DNA, the CDR3 is TGTGCCAGTAGCTACGGACAGACCTACGAGCAGTACTTC. It yields the protein CASSYGQTYEQYF.

The CDR3 loop reads CASSQDKAVLSSYNEQFF. Written as DNA, the CDR3 is TGTGCCAGCAGCCAAGATAAAGCGGTACTCAGCTCCTACAATGAGCAGTTCTTC. The gene calls are TRBV4-2 and TRBJ2-1, with D possibly TRBD2 on 5 matching bases. Trimming took off 0 bases at V and 0 bases at J, with 15 bases between the two ends. Germline CDR1 LGHNA, CDR2 YNFKEQ. The CDR3 loop spans 18 amino acids.

This clone was observed at least ten times. This sample includes further DNA sequences coding for the same CDR3. This chain joins TRBV5-1 and TRBJ2-7; D gene uncertain. The V and J ends lost 3 bases and 1 base respectively, with 2 bases between them. The CDR3 runs to 11 residues. Germline CDR1 and CDR2: SGHRS and YFSETQ. CDR3 region: CASSSSYEQYF. CDR3 bases: TGCGCCAGCAGCTCGTCCTACGAGCAGTACTTC.

This chain uses TRBV6-6 with TRBJ1-2; 9 positions match TRBD1. This CDR3 comprises 14 residues. With 3 bases clipped from V and 5 bases from J, the junction kept 4 bases outside the gene matches. The germline V gene has CDR1 MNHNY and CDR2 SVGAGI (reference sequence). CDR3 nucleotide sequence: TGTGCCAGCAGTTATGGGACAGGGTCTTATGGCTACACCTTC. It specifies CASSYGTGSYGYTF.

In its sample, this clone was seen a few times. This chain links TRBV24-1 with TRBJ2-1, with TRBD1 identical over 9 bases. CDR1 is KGHDR, CDR2 SFDVKD, per germline. V shed 4 bases and J 7 bases; nucleotides not matched to a gene: 10. There are 16 residues in the CDR3. CDR3 bases: TGTGCCACCAGTGACCGTGACAGGGGGGGTCTAAATGAGCAGTTCTTC. Protein product: CATSDRDRGGLNEQFF.

In its sample, this clone was seen once. The CDR3 spells CASSQVTGNVMGYTF. The CDR3 DNA is TGTGCCAGCAGCCAAGTAACAGGGAATGTTATGGGCTACACCTTC. The chain uses TRBV4-2 and TRBJ1-2, with TRBD1 as a possible D gene (6 bases). Trimming removed 1 base from V and 8 bases from J, with 17 bases in between. Looked up from germline, CDR1 is LGHNA and CDR2 is YNFKEQ. The CDR3 sequence is 15 residues long.

Notes on this clone: The junction departs from germline at one end; a sequencing error may be responsible. V is TRBV30 and J is TRBJ1-4, with TRBD1 as a possible D gene (5 bases). The CDR3 is 12 residues long. Germline CDR1 and CDR2: GTSNPN and SVGIG (reference sequence). The CDR3 nucleotides are TGTGCCTGGAACGTGGGACTTGAAGAACTGTTTTTT. Translation: CAWNVGLEELFF.

J is TRBJ2-1 and V is TRBV7-6, with TRBD2 matching 14 bases. CDR3 size: 18 residues. Unmatched junction bases numbered 11, after V lost 2 bases and J lost 8 bases. Germline V gene sequence: CDR1 SGHVS, CDR2 FNYEAQ. The CDR3 sequence is CASSLRLAGGRVKDEQFF. The CDR3 coding sequence is TGTGCCAGCAGCTTACGACTAGCGGGGGGGAGGGTTAAGGATGAGCAGTTCTTC.

Here the CDR3 reads CAWDGQGSPQETQYF. The CDR3, as DNA: TGTGCCTGGGACGGACAGGGTAGCCCCCAAGAGACCCAGTACTTC. This rearrangement joins TRBV30 to TRBJ2-5, with 8 positions matching TRBD1. The trim removed 5 bases at V and 1 base at J, leaving 9 bases unmatched. The CDR3 covers 15 residues. Germline V CDR1 and CDR2: GTSNPN, SVGIG (reference sequence).

J is TRBJ2-7 and V is TRBV15, with 7 positions matching TRBD1. Germline V CDR1 and CDR2: LNHNV, YYDKDF (reference sequence). The trim removed 5 bases at V and 2 bases at J, leaving 21 bases unmatched. There are 19 residues in the CDR3. The CDR3 nucleotides are TGTGCCACCAGCCTTGAGGGGTGGAGACGACAGGGTGTCGCCTACGAGCAGTACTTC. Its translation: CATSLEGWRRQGVAYEQYF.

Concerning this clone itself: The sample carries other DNA sequences with the same CDR3. The chain recombines TRBV4-1 with TRBJ1-5; a possible D gene is TRBD1 (6 bases). The V and J ends lost 0 bases and 4 bases respectively, with 13 bases between them. This CDR3 comprises 16 residues. The germline V gene has CDR1 MGHRA and CDR2 YSYEKL. The CDR3 DNA reads as TGCGCCAGCAGCCAAGACCCCCCAGGGGTTAATCAGCCCCAGCATTTT. It is translated as CASSQDPPGVNQPQHF.

Only a few counts were recorded for this clone. CDR3 coding DNA: TGTGCCAGCAGCCCGACCGGGACAGGGACTTCACCCCTCCACTTT. Residues: CASSPTGTGTSPLHF. The chain combines TRBV7-2 with TRBJ1-6; 9 positions match TRBD1. CDR1 and CDR2 from the germline V gene are SGHTA and FQGNSA. CDR3 size: 15 residues. Trimming cost V 5 bases and J 9 bases; bases outside gene matches: 8.

The J gene is TRBJ1-4, the V gene TRBV30; D unresolved. The V gene's germline CDR1 is GTSNPN and CDR2 SVGIG (reference sequence). The CDR3 is 11 residues long. The germline V and J ends were trimmed by 3 bases and 8 bases, with 7 bases remaining between them. The CDR3 is CAWRIEEKLFF. CDR3 nucleotides: TGTGCCTGGAGGATCGAGGAAAAACTGTTTTTT.

The CDR3 spells CASSSTGGTGELFF. The CDR3 DNA is TGTGCCAGCAGCTCGACCGGGGGCACCGGGGAGCTGTTTTTT. V is TRBV11-3 and J is TRBJ2-2; D is possibly TRBD2 (6 bases). The CDR3 is made up of 14 amino acids. V was trimmed by 4 bases and J by 4 bases, leaving 10 bases between them. Germline CDR1 SGHNT, CDR2 YENEEA.

The chain joins TRBV19 to TRBJ1-1; D unresolved. Germline loops: CDR1 LNHDA, CDR2 SQIVND (reference sequence). There are 13 residues in the CDR3. V lost 3 bases and J 1 base, leaving 6 bases between the germline ends. In nucleotides, the CDR3 is TGTGCCAGTAGTATGAGGAAGAACACTGAAGCTTTCTTT. Translated: CASSMRKNTEAFF.

This clone came up once. V usage is TRBV19 and J usage is TRBJ1-1, with D tentatively TRBD1 (5 bases). Germline V gene data show CDR1 as LNHDA and CDR2 as SQIVND (reference sequence). The CDR3 runs to 13 residues. Trimming took 5 bases from V and 8 from J, leaving 15 bases between them. The CDR3 sequence: CASSPGGGSEAFF. The CDR3 bases are TGTGCCAGTAGTCCCGGTGGGGGGTCCGAAGCTTTCTTT.

V is TRBV5-8 and J is TRBJ2-1; TRBD1 matches 7 bases. This CDR3 has 15 residues. Losses at the gene ends were 3 bases for V and 9 bases for J; bases not matched to a gene: 12. CDR1 and CDR2 from the germline V gene are SGHTS and YDEGEE. For the CDR3, the DNA is TGTGCCAGCAGCTCAAAGACAGGGAAAGAAAGTGAGCAGTTCTTC. This encodes CASSSKTGKESEQFF.

The CDR3 loop reads CAWSLQGAKPQHF. DNA for the CDR3: TGTGCCTGGAGCCTCCAGGGGGCGAAGCCCCAGCATTTT. This rearrangement joins TRBV30 to TRBJ1-5, with 8 bases matching TRBD1. With 3 bases clipped from V and 8 bases from J, the junction kept 6 bases outside the gene matches. The germline CDR1 and CDR2 sequences are GTSNPN and SVGIG (reference sequence). The CDR3 totals 13 residues.